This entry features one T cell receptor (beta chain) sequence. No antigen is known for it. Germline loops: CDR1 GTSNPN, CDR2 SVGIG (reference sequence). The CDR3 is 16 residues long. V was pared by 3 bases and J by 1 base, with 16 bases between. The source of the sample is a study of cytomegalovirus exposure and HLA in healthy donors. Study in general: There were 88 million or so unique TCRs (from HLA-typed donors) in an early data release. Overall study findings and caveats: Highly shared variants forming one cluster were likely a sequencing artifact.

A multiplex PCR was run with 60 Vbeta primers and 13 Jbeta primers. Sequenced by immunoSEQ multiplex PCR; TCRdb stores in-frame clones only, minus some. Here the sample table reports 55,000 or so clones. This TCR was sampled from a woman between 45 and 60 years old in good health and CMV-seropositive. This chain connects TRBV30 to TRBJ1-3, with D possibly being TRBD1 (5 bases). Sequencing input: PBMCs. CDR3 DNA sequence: TGTGCCTGGAGAGCTGGGGCAGGGAGGTCTGGAAACACCATATATTTT. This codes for CAWRAGAGRSGNTIYF.